The present T cell receptor (beta chain) was sequenced within a study of blood T cell repertoires in COVID-19 (TCRdb year 2020). As for the study more broadly: Samples from collaborators originated in the United States, Italy and Spain and spanned both the acute and convalescent phases of COVID-19. The prospective study material was composed of cDNA or gDNA derived from T cells, B-cell-depleted T cells, or PBMCs. Deeply sampled blood TCRbeta repertoires from subjects exposed to, actively infected with, or recovered from COVID-19 were included in the dataset. The repertoires were released in a freely available public database intended as a resource for research on the immune response to SARS-CoV-2. Samples came from the ongoing ImmuneRACE study (first 160 participants) plus 1,254 subjects from 6 global collaborators. Nearly every sample came with metadata listing a de-identified subject ID, COVID-19 status, age in years and sex. Where available, HLA class I and class II types were taken from metadata supplied by the sample provider and were not determined by assay-based typing.

Looking up the germline V gene (reference sequence) yields CDR1 SEHNR and CDR2 FQNEAQ. V is pared back by 1 base and J by 0 bases, with 12 bases lying between the germline termini. The CDR3 holds 16 amino acids from the cysteine to the phenylalanine. This entry keeps only the CDR3 DNA: 48 bases, framed from base 1. The immunoSEQ Assay, a bias-controlled multiplex PCR, was used to amplify TCRbeta CDR3 regions from genomic DNA. Per the authors' processing: The number of nucleated cells in each sample was estimated by amplification of reference gene primers within the assay. Sequence reads were collapsed and filtered to measure the absolute abundance of every unique TCRbeta CDR3 rearrangement. For each sample, productive Simpson clonality was calculated as the square root of Simpson's diversity index across productive rearrangements. Held by TCRdb, this immuneACCESS table contains in-frame sequences only and omits some clones. Under half of the omission traces to an unresolved V gene where checked; the cause of the rest is unknown. The V and J calls and the clone size are those of that table, but D and trimming were determined from the DNA. The sample table records over 75,000 clones; 85% to 95% of these occur just once. The ten largest clonotypes hold around 1.6% of the sample.

Of note for this clone: Its antigen target is currently unknown. It has no much larger one-base neighbor in the sample; base qualities were not kept.

Each collaborating institution followed its own protocols to collect whole blood in K2EDTA tubes. For TCRbeta analysis, collaborators shipped samples as frozen whole blood, isolated PBMCs, or DNA extracted from either of those sample types. General conclusions and limits of the study: The amount of clinical and demographic metadata varied by source and participant and was provided uncurated.

Material: peripheral blood. This clonotype was sampled from a man in his 60s with acute or convalescent COVID-19. The chain is made from TRBV7-9 and TRBJ1-1; TRBD1 is a weak D gene call, 5 bases matching. The CDR3 loop reads CASSLVGGGLNTEAFF. The nucleotide sequence is TGTGCCAGCAGCTTAGTGGGGGGAGGGTTGAACACTGAAGCTTTCTTT.